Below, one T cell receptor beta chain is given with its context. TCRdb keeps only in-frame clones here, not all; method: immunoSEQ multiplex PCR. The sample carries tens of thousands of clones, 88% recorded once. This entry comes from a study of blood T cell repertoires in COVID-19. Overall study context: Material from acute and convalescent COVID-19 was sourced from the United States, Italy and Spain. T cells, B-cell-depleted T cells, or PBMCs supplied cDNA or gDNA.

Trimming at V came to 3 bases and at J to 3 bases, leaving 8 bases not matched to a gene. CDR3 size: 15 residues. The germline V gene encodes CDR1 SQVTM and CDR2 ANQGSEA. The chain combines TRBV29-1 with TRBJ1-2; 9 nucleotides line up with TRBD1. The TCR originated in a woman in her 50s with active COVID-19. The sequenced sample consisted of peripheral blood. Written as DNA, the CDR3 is TGCAGCGTTGACTCCGGGACAGGGAGTGACTATGGCTACACCTTC. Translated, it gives CSVDSGTGSDYGYTF.